The clone carrying this T cell receptor beta chain was observed a handful of times. Antigen: not known. The source of the sample is a study of T cell repertoires in cytomegalovirus infection. Study information: The public TCR beta signatures pointed to both CMV infection and matching HLA type. Overall study results and limits: CMV-specific HLA-C-restricted TCR beta clonotypes dominated the ex vivo response. Based on cumulative public TCR beta family frequency, carriers of CMV plus the relevant HLA were identified.

CDR3 length: 16 residues. V lost 4 bases and J lost 3; bases outside the gene matches: 9. Germline V gene sequence: CDR1 SGHDT, CDR2 YYEEEE. TCRdb independently ran MiXCR on the reads; one entry per CDR3 protein. The sample has 270,000 or so distinct CDR3 sequences; 17% are singletons. The TCR sequence derives from a human donor in good health (CMV status not recorded). Some clones in this sample may be carry-over from other donors' samples. The V call is TRBV5-6, the J call TRBJ2-2, with 7 bases that match TRBD1. Material for sequencing was CD8+ T cells from PBMCs. The CDR3 is CASSPPEGADTGELFF. CDR3 DNA sequence: TGTGCCAGCAGCCCCCCCGAGGGGGCGGACACCGGGGAGCTGTTTTTT.